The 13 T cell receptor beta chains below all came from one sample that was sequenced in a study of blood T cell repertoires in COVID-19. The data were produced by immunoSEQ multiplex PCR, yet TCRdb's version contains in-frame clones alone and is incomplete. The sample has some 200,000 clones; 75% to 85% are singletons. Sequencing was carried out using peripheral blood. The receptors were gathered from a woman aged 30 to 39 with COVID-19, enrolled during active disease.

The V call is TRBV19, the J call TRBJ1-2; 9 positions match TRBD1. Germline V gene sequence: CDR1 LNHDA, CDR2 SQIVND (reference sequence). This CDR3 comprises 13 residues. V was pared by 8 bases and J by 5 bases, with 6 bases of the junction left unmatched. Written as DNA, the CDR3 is TGTGCCAGTCAACAGGGGGCTCGTTATGGCTACACCTTC. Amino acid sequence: CASQQGARYGYTF.

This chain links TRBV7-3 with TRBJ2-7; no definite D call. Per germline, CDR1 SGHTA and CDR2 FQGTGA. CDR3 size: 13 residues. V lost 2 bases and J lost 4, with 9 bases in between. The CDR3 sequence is CASSLSPKYEQYF. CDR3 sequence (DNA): TGTGCCAGCAGCTTATCCCCTAAGTACGAGCAGTACTTC.

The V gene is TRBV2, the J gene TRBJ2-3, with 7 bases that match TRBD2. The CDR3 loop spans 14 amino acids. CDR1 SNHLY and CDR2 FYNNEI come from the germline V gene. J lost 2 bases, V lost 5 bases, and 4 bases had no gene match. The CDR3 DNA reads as TGTGCCAGCAGTAGGCTAGCGGTCACAGATACGCAGTATTTT. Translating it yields CASSRLAVTDTQYF. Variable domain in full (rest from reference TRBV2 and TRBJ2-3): EPEVTQTPSHQVTQMGQEVILRCVPISNHLYFYWYRQILGQKVEFLVSFYNNEISEKSEIFDDQFSVERPDGSNFTLKIRSTKLEDSAMYFCASSRLAVTDTQYFGPGTRLTVL.

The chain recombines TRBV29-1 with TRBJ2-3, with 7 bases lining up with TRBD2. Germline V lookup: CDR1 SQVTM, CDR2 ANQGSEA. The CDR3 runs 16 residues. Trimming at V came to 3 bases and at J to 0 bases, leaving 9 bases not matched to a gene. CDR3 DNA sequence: TGCAGCGTTGAGGCAGCGGGATTTACTAGCACAGATACGCAGTATTTT. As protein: CSVEAAGFTSTDTQYF.

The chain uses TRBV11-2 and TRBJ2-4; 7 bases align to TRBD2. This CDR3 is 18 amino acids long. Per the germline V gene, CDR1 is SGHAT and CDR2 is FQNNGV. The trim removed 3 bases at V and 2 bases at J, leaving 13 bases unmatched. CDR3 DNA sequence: TGTGCCAGCAGCTTCCTTCCGGCGGGAGTAATATCCAAAAACATTCAGTACTTC. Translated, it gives CASSFLPAGVISKNIQYF.

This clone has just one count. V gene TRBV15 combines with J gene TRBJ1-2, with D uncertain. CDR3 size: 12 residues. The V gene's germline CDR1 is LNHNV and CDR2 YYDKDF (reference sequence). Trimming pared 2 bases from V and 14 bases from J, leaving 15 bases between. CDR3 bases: TGTGCCACCAGCAGAAGTTTGGCGCTAGCTACCTTC. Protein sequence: CATSRSLALATF.

CDR3 DNA: TGTGCCAGCAGCCCGGGACTAGCGGGAGCTAATGAGCAGTTCTTC. It translates to CASSPGLAGANEQFF. The V gene is TRBV9, the J gene TRBJ2-1, with 14 nucleotides matching TRBD2. The CDR3 sequence is 15 residues long. With V trimmed by 4 bases and J by 7 bases, 4 bases remained unmatched. Germline CDR1 SGDLS, CDR2 YYNGEE.

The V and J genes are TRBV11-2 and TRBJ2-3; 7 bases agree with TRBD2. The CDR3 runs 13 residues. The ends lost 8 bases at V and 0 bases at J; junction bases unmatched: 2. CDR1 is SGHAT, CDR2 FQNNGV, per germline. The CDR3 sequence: CASGRGSTDTQYF. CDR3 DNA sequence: TGTGCCAGCGGGCGGGGGAGCACAGATACGCAGTATTTT.

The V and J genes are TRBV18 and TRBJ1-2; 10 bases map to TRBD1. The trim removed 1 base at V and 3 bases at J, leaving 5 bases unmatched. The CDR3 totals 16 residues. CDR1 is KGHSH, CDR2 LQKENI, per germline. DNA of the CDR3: TGTGCCAGCTCACCACTCAGCGGACAGGGGGACTATGGCTACACCTTC. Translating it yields CASSPLSGQGDYGYTF.

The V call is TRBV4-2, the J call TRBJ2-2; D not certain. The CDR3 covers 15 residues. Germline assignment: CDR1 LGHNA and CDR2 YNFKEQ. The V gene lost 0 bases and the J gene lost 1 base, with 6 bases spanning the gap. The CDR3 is CASSQDEVNTGELFF. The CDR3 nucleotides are TGTGCCAGCAGCCAAGATGAGGTGAACACCGGGGAGCTGTTTTTT.

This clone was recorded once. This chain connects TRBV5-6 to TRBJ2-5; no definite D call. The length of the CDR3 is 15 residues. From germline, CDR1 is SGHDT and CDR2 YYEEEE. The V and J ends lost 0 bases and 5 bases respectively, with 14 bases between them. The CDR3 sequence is CASSLEERSPETQYF. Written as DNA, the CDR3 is TGTGCCAGCAGCTTGGAGGAGCGATCTCCGGAGACCCAGTACTTC.

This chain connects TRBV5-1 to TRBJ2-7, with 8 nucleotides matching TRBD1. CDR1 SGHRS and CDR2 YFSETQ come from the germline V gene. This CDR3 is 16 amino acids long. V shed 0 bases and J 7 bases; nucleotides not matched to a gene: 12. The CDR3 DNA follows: TGCGCCAGCAGCTTGGTCCCCTCGACAGGGGCCCTAGAGCAGTACTTC. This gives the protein CASSLVPSTGALEQYF.

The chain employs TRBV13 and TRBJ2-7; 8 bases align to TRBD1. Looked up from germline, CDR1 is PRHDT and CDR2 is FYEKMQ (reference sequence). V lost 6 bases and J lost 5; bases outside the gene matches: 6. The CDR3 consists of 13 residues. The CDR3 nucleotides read TGTGCCAGCAGGCGAGACAGGGGAAACGAGCAGTACTTC. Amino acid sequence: CASRRDRGNEQYF.